The present T cell receptor (beta chain) was sequenced within a study of OX40 agonist ivuxolimab in advanced cancers. The repertoire was sequenced with immunoSEQ multiplex PCR; TCRdb's copy has only in-frame clones and lacks some. The table shows roughly 24,000 clones, with roughly 89% occurring only once. Germline CDR1 reads LNHDA; CDR2 reads SQIVND (reference sequence). Trimming stripped 9 bases from V and 6 bases from J, with 8 bases between. CDR3 length equals 11 residues. This receptor was taken from an adult with an advanced solid tumor such as melanoma, head and neck, liver or kidney cancer. The sequencing here drew on CD4+ or CD8+ T cells sorted from blood, taken in a trial of the OX40 agonist ivuxolimab. This chain joins TRBV19 and TRBJ2-2, with D maybe TRBD2 (5 bases). CDR3 nucleotide sequence: TGTGCCAGCACACTAGCCGGGGAGCTGTTTTTT. Protein: CASTLAGELFF.